The 11 T cell receptor beta chains below all came from one sample that was sequenced in a study of blood T cells in healthy people across ages. A second PCR of 7 to 11 cycles used a sample-barcoded 5' primer and a J-beta primer mix. TCRdb independently ran MiXCR on the 5' RACE reads; one entry per CDR3 protein. The data show 1.8 million or so distinct CDR3 sequences, about 39% seen once. Sample: blood. These receptors were collected from a human donor in good health.

The chain carries TRBV29-1 and TRBJ2-5; perhaps TRBD2 as D (6 bases). V lost 4 bases and J lost 2, with 14 bases in between. CDR3 length: 14 amino acids. The germline V gene has CDR1 SQVTM and CDR2 ANQGSEA. The CDR3 sequence: CSVVFLGLQETQYF. CDR3 sequence (DNA): TGCAGCGTTGTTTTTCTGGGACTTCAAGAGACCCAGTACTTC.

This chain connects TRBV15 to TRBJ1-6; no clear D gene. Trimming removed 5 bases from V and 8 bases from J, with 10 bases in between. The CDR3 is 13 residues long. Germline V CDR1 and CDR2: LNHNV, YYDKDF (reference sequence). In DNA, the CDR3 is TGTGCCACCAGCGCAGGTGGGGATTCACCCCTCCACTTT. Translation gives CATSAGGDSPLHF.

The chain joins TRBV9 to TRBJ1-2, with D maybe TRBD1 (6 bases). Germline V CDR1 and CDR2: SGDLS, YYNGEE. The CDR3 runs 15 residues. The V gene lost 3 bases and the J gene lost 2 bases, with 14 bases spanning the gap. In DNA form, the CDR3 reads TGTGCCAGCAGCGAGCAGGGACAAAGGAACTATGGCTACACCTTC. Translation: CASSEQGQRNYGYTF.

The chain combines TRBV2 with TRBJ2-1; D possibly corresponds to TRBD1 (6 bases). CDR1 and CDR2 from the germline V gene are SNHLY and FYNNEI. This CDR3 region has 15 residues. V dropped 6 bases and J dropped 0 bases, with 12 bases sitting between them. The CDR3 protein is CASRTGRASYNEQFF. The CDR3 DNA reads as TGTGCCAGCAGGACAGGTCGCGCCTCCTACAATGAGCAGTTCTTC.

The V gene is TRBV4-1, the J gene TRBJ1-4; no clear D gene. CDR3 size: 14 residues. V lost 1 base and J lost 5, with 8 bases in between. CDR1 is MGHRA and CDR2 is YSYEKL in the germline V gene. The CDR3 nucleotides are TGCGCCAGCAGCCAAGGAGTAATGAATGAAAAACTGTTTTTT. Its translation is CASSQGVMNEKLFF.

Turning to this clonotype: The conserved phenylalanine or tryptophan normally closing the CDR3 is absent here, so this likely arose from a read error. This rearrangement joins TRBV28 to TRBJ1-1, with D possibly TRBD1 on 5 matching bases. The ends were cut back, 5 bases at V and 5 bases at J, with 18 bases in the middle. The CDR3 sequence is 15 residues long. Germline-derived CDR1 and CDR2 are MDHEN and SYDVKM. Here the CDR3 DNA reads TGTGCCAGCAGTCCATTGCCGGGGCCCCTAACTGAAGCTTTCTGT. Protein product: CASSPLPGPLTEAFC.

The chain joins TRBV4-1 to TRBJ1-5, with D possibly matching TRBD1 (5 bases). The CDR3 totals 15 residues. V was cut by 4 bases and J by 0 bases, with 10 bases left in between. Germline lookup yields CDR1 MGHRA and CDR2 YSYEKL. DNA for the CDR3: TGCGCCAGCAGCCCCAGGGTTAGTAGCAATCAGCCCCAGCATTTT. Protein: CASSPRVSSNQPQHF.

This clonotype turned up a few times. The DNA for the CDR3 is TGTGCCAGCAGACAGGGGATCGGAGGCTACACCTTC. Protein product: CASRQGIGGYTF. The chain combines TRBV28 with TRBJ1-2, with 7 bases matching TRBD1. This CDR3 spans 12 amino acids. Germline V CDR1 and CDR2: MDHEN, SYDVKM. The V and J ends lost 6 bases and 8 bases, in that order; junction bases with no gene match: 6.

This clonotype was picked up a small number of times. The chain combines TRBV2 with TRBJ2-4; perhaps D is TRBD1 or TRBD2 (5 bases each). The length of the CDR3 is 13 residues. Trimming shortened V by 2 bases and J by 13 bases, and 15 bases separated the two germline ends. The germline gives CDR1 SNHLY, CDR2 FYNNEI. The CDR3 region has the DNA TGTGCCAGCAGTGAATTGGGCCTAGGGGAGCAGTACTTC. This translates into CASSELGLGEQYF.

This clonotype was counted a single time. The rearrangement links TRBV12-3 or TRBV12-4 to TRBJ2-3; 8 nucleotides agree with TRBD2. The CDR3 sequence is 15 residues long. The ends lost 7 bases at V and 3 bases at J; junction bases unmatched: 9. The CDR3 sequence is CASNFSGESTDTQYF. CDR3 DNA sequence: TGTGCCAGCAATTTTAGCGGGGAGTCGACAGATACGCAGTATTTT.

The genes are TRBV20-1 and TRBJ1-5; D unclear. Germline V gives CDR1 DFQATT, CDR2 SNEGSKA (reference sequence). V lost 6 bases and J 9 bases, leaving 18 bases between the germline ends. The CDR3 is 13 amino acids. In nucleotides, the CDR3 is TGCAGTGCCTCCCCTCCCTTGGGGTGGCCCCAGCATTTT. This codes for CSASPPLGWPQHF.